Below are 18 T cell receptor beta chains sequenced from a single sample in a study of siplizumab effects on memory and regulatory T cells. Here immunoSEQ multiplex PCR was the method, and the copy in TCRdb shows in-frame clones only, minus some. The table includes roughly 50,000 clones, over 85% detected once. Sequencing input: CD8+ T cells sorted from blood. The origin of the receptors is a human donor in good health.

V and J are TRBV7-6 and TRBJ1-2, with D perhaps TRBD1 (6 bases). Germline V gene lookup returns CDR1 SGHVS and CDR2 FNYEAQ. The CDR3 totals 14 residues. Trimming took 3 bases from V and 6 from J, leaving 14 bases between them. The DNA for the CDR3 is TGTGCCAGCAGCTTGGCGGGGGCCGATGATGGCTACACCTTC. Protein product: CASSLAGADDGYTF.

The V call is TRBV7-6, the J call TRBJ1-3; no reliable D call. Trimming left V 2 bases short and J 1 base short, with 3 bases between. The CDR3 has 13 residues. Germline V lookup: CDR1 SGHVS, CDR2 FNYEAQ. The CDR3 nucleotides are TGTGCCAGCAGCTTAAGTTCTGGAAACACCATATATTTT. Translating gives CASSLSSGNTIYF. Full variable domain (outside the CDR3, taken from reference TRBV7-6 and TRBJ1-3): GAGVSQSPRYKVTKRGQDVALRCDPISGHVSLYWYRQALGQGPEFLTYFNYEAQQDKSGLPNDRFSAERPEGSISTLTIQRTEQRDSAMYRCASSLSSGNTIYFGEGSWLTVV.

CDR3 sequence: CASSPSLAGGQTGELFF. The CDR3 DNA reads as TGTGCCAGCAGCCCTTCTTTAGCGGGAGGGCAAACCGGGGAGCTGTTTTTT. This chain connects TRBV27 to TRBJ2-2, with 11 bases aligning to TRBD2. The germline gives CDR1 MNHEY, CDR2 SMNVEV (reference sequence). This CDR3 is built from 17 residues. V was clipped by 6 bases and J by 5 bases; unmatched bases: 11.

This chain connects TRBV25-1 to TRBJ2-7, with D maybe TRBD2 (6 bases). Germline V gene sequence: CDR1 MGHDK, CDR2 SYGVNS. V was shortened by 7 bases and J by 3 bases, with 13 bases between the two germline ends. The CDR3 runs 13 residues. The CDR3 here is CASNAGPNYEQYF. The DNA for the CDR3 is TGTGCCAGCAATGCGGGACCTAACTACGAGCAGTACTTC.

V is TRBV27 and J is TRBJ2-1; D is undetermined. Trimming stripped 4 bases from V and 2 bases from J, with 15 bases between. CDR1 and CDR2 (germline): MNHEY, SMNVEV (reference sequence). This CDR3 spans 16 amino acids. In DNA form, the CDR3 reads TGTGCCAGCAGTTATCAGATACTGTCCCCCTACAATGAGCAGTTCTTC. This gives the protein CASSYQILSPYNEQFF.

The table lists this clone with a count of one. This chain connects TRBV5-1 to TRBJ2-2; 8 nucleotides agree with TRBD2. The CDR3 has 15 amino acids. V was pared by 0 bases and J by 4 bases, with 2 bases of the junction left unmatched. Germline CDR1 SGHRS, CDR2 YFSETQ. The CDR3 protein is CASSLVAGGTGELFF. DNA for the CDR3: TGCGCCAGCAGCTTGGTTGCGGGAGGCACCGGGGAGCTGTTTTTT.

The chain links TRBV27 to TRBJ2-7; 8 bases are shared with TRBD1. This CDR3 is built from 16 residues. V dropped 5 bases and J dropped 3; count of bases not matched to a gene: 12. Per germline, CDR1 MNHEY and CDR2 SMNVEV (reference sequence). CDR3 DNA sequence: TGTGCCAGCAGTATCTGGGCGGGGACAGGAGACTACGAGCAGTACTTC. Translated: CASSIWAGTGDYEQYF.

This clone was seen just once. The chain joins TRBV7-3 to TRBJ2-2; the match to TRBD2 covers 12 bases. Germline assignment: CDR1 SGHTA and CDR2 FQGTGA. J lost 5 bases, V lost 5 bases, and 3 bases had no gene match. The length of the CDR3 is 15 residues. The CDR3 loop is CASSPLAGGTGELFF. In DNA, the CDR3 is TGTGCCAGCAGCCCACTAGCGGGAGGAACCGGGGAGCTGTTTTTT.

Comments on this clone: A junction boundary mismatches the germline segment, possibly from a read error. This chain's CDR3 is CASSFTGGVSHEQYF. Written as DNA, the CDR3 is TGTGCCAGCAGCTTCACAGGGGGCGTCTCCCACGAGCAGTACTTC. V is TRBV7-9 and J is TRBJ2-7; 9 nucleotides match TRBD1. Germline V CDR1 and CDR2: SEHNR, FQNEAQ (reference sequence). The CDR3 extends over 15 amino acids.

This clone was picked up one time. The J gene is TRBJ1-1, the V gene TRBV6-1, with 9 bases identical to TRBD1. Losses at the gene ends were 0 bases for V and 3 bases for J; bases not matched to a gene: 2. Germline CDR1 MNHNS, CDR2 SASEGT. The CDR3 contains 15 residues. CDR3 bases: TGTGCCAGCAGTGAAGCTAGGACAGGGGACACTGAAGCTTTCTTT. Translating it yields CASSEARTGDTEAFF.

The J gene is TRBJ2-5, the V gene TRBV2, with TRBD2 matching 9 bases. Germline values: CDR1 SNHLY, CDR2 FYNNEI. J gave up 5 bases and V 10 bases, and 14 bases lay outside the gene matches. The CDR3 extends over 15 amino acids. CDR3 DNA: TGTGCCACCGCTAGCGGGGAGGTGGAGGGGGAGACCCAGTACTTC. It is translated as CATASGEVEGETQYF.

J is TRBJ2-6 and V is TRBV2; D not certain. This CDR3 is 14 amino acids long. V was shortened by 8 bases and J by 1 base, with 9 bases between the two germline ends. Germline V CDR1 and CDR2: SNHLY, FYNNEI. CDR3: CASPRHSGANVLTF. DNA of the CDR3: TGTGCCAGCCCCAGACATTCTGGGGCCAACGTCCTGACTTTC.

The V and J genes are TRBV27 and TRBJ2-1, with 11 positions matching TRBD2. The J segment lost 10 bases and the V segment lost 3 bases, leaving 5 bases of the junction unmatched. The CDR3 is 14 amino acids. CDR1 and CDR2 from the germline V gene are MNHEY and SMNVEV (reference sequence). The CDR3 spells CASSLTSGTKEQFF. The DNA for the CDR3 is TGTGCCAGCAGTTTGACTAGCGGGACGAAAGAGCAGTTCTTC.

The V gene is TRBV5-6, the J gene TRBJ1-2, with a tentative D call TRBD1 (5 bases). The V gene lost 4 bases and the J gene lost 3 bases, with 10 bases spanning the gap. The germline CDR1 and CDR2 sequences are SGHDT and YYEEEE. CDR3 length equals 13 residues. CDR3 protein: CASSTDSDYGYTF. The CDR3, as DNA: TGTGCCAGCAGCACCGACAGTGACTATGGCTACACCTTC. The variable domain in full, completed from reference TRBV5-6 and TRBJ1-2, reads DAGVTQSPTHLIKTRGQQVTLRCSPKSGHDTVSWYQQALGQGPQFIFQYYEEEERQRGNFPDRFSGHQFPNYSSELNVNALLLGDSALYLCASSTDSDYGYTFGSGTRLTVV.

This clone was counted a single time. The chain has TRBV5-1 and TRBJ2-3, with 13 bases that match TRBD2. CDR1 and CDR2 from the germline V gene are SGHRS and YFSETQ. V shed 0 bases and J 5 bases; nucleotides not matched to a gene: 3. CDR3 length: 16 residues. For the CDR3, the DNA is TGCGCCAGCAGCTTGGAACTAGCGGGAGGGAAAGATACGCAGTATTTT. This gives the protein CASSLELAGGKDTQYF.

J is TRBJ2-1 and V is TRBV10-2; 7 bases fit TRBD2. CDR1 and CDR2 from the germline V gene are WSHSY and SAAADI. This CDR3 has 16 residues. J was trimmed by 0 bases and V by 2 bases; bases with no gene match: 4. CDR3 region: CASSEASGSSYNEQFF. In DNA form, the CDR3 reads TGCGCCAGCAGTGAGGCTAGCGGCAGCTCCTACAATGAGCAGTTCTTC.

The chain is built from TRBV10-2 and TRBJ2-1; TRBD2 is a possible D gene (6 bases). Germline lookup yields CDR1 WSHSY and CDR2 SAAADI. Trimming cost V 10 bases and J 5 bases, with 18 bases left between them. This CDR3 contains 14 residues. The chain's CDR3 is CATRIGTYNNEQFF. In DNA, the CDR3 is TGCGCCACCAGGATAGGGACTTATAACAATGAGCAGTTCTTC.

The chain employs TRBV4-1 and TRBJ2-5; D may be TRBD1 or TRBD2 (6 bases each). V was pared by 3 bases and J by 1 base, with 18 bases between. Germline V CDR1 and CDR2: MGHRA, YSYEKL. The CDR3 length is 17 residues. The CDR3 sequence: CASSHIPGASPQETQYF. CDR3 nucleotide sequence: TGCGCCAGCAGCCACATACCGGGGGCATCCCCCCAAGAGACCCAGTACTTC.